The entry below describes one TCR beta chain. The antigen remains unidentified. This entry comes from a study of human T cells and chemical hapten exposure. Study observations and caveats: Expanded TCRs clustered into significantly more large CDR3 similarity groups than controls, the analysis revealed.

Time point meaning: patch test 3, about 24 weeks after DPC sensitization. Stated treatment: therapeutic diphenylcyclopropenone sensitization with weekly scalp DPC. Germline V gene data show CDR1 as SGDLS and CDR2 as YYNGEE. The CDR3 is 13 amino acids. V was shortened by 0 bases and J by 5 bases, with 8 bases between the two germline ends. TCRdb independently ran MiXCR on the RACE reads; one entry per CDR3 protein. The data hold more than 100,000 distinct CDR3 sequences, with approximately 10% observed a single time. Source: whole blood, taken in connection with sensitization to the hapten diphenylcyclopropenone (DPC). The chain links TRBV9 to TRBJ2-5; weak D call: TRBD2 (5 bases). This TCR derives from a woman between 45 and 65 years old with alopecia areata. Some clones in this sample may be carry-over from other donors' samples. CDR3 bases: TGTGCCAGCAGCGTAGGAGGGTATGAGACCCAGTACTTC. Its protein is CASSVGGYETQYF.